The entry below gives a single T cell receptor beta chain sequence along with its context. The antigen remains undetermined. PCR primers comprised 60 Vbeta and 13 Jbeta primers. Some clones are missing from TCRdb's copy, which holds only in-frame ones; the method was immunoSEQ multiplex PCR. The profile shows more than 90,000 clones, more than 80% of them singletons. There are 16 residues in the CDR3. Germline V gene data show CDR1 as LNHDA and CDR2 as SQIVND (reference sequence). This specimen belongs to a study of cytomegalovirus exposure and HLA in healthy donors. Study-level results: Later analysis identified a missense DCLRE1C variant that was linked to TCR beta V- and J-gene trimming. High sensitivity and specificity were reportedly achieved when the classifier diagnosed cytomegalovirus status.

The V gene is TRBV19, the J gene TRBJ1-5, with TRBD1 identical over 10 bases. The TCR comes from a man younger than 45 in good health and CMV-seronegative. Sequencing was carried out using PBMCs. CDR3 bases: TGTGCGAGTGGGTTAAGGACAGGGGGAAGCAATCAGCCCCAGCATTTT. This translates into CASGLRTGGSNQPQHF.